This TCR beta chain was documented in a study of shared clonotypes between healthy human individuals. Study results and caveats: Naive subsets generally had larger estimated richness than memory subsets. A reduction in generation probabilities was seen for non-shared clonotypes relative to those shared by all four donors.

Per the germline V gene, CDR1 is MNHEY and CDR2 is SMNVEV (reference sequence). CDR3 length: 15 amino acids. The V end lost 5 bases, the J end lost 2 bases, and 14 bases lay between the germline ends. Data came from immunoSEQ multiplex PCR; TCRdb stores just in-frame clones and leaves some out. In the table there are about 2.4 million clones, 93% of which are singletons. Points on this clone: Its specificity is not known.

The sample taken for sequencing was naive CD4+ T cells from PBMCs. Documented subset: CD45RA+ positively selected. The V gene is TRBV27, the J gene TRBJ2-3; D might be TRBD2 (5 bases). The sequence was obtained from a man aged 18 to 30 in good health. Some clones in this sample may be carry-over from other donors' samples. Here the CDR3 reads CASSPRPADTDTQYF. The CDR3 DNA reads TGTGCCAGCAGTCCCCGGCCAGCGGACACAGATACGCAGTATTTT.